These 7 T cell receptor beta chains were sequenced from one sample in a study of blood T cell repertoires in COVID-19. Assay: immunoSEQ multiplex PCR; the TCRdb copy retains only in-frame clones and omits some. Here the sample spans fewer than 350,000 clones, 88% being singletons. The material sequenced was peripheral blood. These receptors all stem from a man in his late teens or twenties with active or convalescent COVID-19.

CDR3 in DNA: TGTGCCAGCAGCACGGGACAGGGCTACGAGCAGTACTTC. It translates to CASSTGQGYEQYF. The chain joins TRBV5-4 to TRBJ2-7; TRBD1 aligns across 9 bases. Germline V gene lookup returns CDR1 SGHNT and CDR2 YYREEE (reference sequence). The J segment lost 3 bases and the V segment lost 4 bases, leaving 2 bases of the junction unmatched. The CDR3 spans 13 residues. Full variable domain (rest looked up from reference TRBV5-4 and TRBJ2-7): ETGVTQSPTHLIKTRGQQVTLRCSSQSGHNTVSWYQQALGQGPQFIFQYYREEENGRGNFPPRFSGLQFPNYSSELNVNALELDDSALYLCASSTGQGYEQYFGPGTRLTVT.

The rearrangement joins TRBV5-1 to TRBJ1-2, with D tentatively TRBD1 (5 bases). CDR1 SGHRS and CDR2 YFSETQ come from the germline V gene. This CDR3 spans 13 amino acids. Trimming took 4 bases from V and 4 from J, leaving 11 bases between them. CDR3 nucleotides: TGCGCCAGCAGCATACAGGAGTCCTATGGCTACACCTTC. It yields the protein CASSIQESYGYTF.

V is TRBV18 and J is TRBJ1-5; 7 positions agree with TRBD1. The CDR3 has 16 amino acids. Trimming at V came to 3 bases and at J to 7 bases, leaving 12 bases not matched to a gene. Germline-derived CDR1 and CDR2 are KGHSH and LQKENI. CDR3 bases: TGTGCCAGCTCACCCCTGGGCAGGGGGGTCGGGCAGCCCCAGCATTTT. This gives the protein CASSPLGRGVGQPQHF. Complete variable domain (other parts from reference TRBV18 and TRBJ1-5): NAGVMQNPRHLVRRRGQEARLRCSPMKGHSHVYWYRQLPEEGLKFMVYLQKENIIDESGMPKERFSAEFPKEGPSILRIQQVVRGDSAAYFCASSPLGRGVGQPQHFGDGTRLSIL.

The chain recombines TRBV28 with TRBJ2-7; 11 nucleotides agree with TRBD1. CDR3 length equals 15 residues. V dropped 5 bases and J dropped 4; count of bases not matched to a gene: 7. The germline CDR1 and CDR2 sequences are MDHEN and SYDVKM. The CDR3 loop is CASSATGTGGYEQYF. CDR3 DNA sequence: TGTGCCAGCAGTGCCACCGGGACAGGGGGATACGAGCAGTACTTC.

This clone was observed a handful of times. The chain links TRBV15 to TRBJ1-4; D unresolved. Germline loops: CDR1 LNHNV, CDR2 YYDKDF (reference sequence). This CDR3 contains 15 residues. The V end lost 0 bases, the J end lost 0 bases, and 5 bases lay between the germline ends. The CDR3 sequence is CATSRDQATNEKLFF. CDR3 DNA: TGTGCCACCAGCAGAGATCAGGCAACTAATGAAAAACTGTTTTTT.

The J gene is TRBJ2-7, the V gene TRBV7-8, with a possible D match to TRBD2 (6 bases). The CDR3 extends over 14 amino acids. Germline CDR1 reads SGHVS; CDR2 reads FQNEAQ. Trimming removed 7 bases from V and 6 bases from J, with 19 bases in between. Here the CDR3 reads CASTKGGVRGEQYF. CDR3 bases: TGTGCCAGCACCAAAGGAGGGGTGAGGGGCGAGCAGTACTTC.

The gene calls are TRBV5-1 and TRBJ2-5; 8 bases match TRBD1. The CDR3 has 20 amino acids. Per the germline V gene, CDR1 is SGHRS and CDR2 is YFSETQ. V lost 0 bases to trimming and J lost 2 bases; unmatched junction nucleotides: 18. For the CDR3, the DNA is TGCGCCAGCAGCTTGGATGACAGGGGTCGGGGGCTGTTAAGGCAAGAGACCCAGTACTTC. It is translated as CASSLDDRGRGLLRQETQYF.